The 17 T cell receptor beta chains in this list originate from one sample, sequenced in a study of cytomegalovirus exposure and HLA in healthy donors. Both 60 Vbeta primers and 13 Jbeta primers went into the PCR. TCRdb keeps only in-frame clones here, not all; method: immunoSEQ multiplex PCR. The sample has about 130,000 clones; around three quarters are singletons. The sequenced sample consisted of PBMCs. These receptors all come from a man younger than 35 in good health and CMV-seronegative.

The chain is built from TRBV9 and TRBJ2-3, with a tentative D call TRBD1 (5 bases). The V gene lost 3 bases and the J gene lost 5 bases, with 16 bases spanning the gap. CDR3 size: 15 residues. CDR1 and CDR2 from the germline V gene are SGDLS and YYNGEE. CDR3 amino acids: CASSERGVLGDTQYF. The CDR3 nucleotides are TGTGCCAGCAGCGAAAGGGGCGTTTTGGGAGATACGCAGTATTTT.

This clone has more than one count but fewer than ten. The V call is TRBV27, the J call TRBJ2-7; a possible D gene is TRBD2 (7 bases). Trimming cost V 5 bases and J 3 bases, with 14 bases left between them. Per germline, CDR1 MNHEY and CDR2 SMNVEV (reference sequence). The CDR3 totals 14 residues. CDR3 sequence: CASSPGRGGYEQYF. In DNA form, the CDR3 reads TGTGCCAGCAGTCCTGGTAGGGGGGGCTACGAGCAGTACTTC.

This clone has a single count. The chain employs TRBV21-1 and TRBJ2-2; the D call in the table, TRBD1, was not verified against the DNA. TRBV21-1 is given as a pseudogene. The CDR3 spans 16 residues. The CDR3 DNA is TGTGCCAGCAGCAAATGGCCAGGGACATGTACCGGGGAGCTGTTTTTT. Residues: CASSKWPGTCTGELFF.

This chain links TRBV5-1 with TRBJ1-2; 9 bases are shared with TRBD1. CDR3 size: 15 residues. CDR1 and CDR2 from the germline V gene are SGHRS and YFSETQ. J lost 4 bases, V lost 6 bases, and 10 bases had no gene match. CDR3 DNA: TGCGCCAGCAAACTGGGACAGGGAAGTCGCTATGGCTACACCTTC. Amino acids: CASKLGQGSRYGYTF.

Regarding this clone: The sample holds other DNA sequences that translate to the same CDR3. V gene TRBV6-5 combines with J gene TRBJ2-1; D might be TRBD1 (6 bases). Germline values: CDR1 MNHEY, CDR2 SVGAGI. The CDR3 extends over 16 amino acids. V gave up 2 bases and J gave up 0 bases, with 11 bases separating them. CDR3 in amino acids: CASSYLTGSSYNEQFF. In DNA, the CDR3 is TGTGCCAGCAGTTACCTCACAGGGAGCTCCTACAATGAGCAGTTCTTC.

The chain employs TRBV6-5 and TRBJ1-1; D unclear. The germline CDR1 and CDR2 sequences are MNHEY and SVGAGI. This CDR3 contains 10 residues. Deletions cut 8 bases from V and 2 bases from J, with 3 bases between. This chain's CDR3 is CASHNTEAFF. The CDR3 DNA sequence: TGTGCCAGCCATAACACTGAAGCTTTCTTT.

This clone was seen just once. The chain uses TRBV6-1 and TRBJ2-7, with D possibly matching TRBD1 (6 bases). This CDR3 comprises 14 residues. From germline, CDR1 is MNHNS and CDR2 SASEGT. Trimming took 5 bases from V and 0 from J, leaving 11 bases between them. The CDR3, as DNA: TGTGCCAGCAGTACGGACAGACTCTCCTACGAGCAGTACTTC. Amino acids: CASSTDRLSYEQYF.

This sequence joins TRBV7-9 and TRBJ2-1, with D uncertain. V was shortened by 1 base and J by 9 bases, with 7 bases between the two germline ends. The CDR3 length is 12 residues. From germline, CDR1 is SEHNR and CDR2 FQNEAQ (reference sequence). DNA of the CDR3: TGTGCCAGCAGCTTAGGTAGCTGTGAGCAGTTCTTC. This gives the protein CASSLGSCEQFF.

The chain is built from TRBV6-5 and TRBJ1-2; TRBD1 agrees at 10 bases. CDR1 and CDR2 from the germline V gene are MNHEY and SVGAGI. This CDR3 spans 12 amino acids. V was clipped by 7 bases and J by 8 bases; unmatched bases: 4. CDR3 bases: TGTGCCAGCAACGACAGGGGGCGAGGCTACACCTTC. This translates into CASNDRGRGYTF.

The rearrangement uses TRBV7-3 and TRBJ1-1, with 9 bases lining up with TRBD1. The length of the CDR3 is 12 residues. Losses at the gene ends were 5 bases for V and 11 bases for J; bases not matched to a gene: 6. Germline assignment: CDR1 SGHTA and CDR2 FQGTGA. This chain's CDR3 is CASSQDRGEAFF. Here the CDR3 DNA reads TGTGCCAGCAGCCAGGACAGGGGCGAGGCTTTCTTT.

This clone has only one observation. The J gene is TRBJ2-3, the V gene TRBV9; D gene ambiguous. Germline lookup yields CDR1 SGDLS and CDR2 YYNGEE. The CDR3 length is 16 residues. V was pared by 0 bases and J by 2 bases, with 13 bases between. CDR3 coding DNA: TGTGCCAGCAGCGTAGAGGAGCAGAAACTCACAGATACGCAGTATTTT. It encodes CASSVEEQKLTDTQYF. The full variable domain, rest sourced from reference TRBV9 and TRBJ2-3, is DSGVTQTPKHLITATGQRVTLRCSPRSGDLSVYWYQQSLDQGLQFLIQYYNGEERAKGNILERFSAQQFPDLHSELNLSSLELGDSALYFCASSVEEQKLTDTQYFGPGTRLTVL.

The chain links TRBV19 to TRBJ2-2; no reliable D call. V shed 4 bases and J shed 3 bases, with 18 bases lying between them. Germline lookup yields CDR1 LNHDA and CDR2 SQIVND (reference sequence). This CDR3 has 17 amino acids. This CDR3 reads CASSTPPQAWDTGELFF. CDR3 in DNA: TGTGCCAGTAGTACACCTCCCCAGGCGTGGGACACCGGGGAGCTGTTTTTT.

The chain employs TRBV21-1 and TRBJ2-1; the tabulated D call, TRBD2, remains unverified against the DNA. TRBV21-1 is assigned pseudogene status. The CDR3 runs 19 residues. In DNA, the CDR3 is TGTGCCAGCAGCAAAGATTTAGGACGGCGGGACCCTAATAACAATGAGCAGTTCTTC. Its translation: CASSKDLGRRDPNNNEQFF.

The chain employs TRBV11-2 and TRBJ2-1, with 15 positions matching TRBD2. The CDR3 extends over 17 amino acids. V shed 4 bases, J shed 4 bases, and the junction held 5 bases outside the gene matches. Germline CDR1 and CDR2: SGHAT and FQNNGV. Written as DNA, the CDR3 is TGTGCCAGCAGCTCGCGGACTAGCGGGAGGGTATACAATGAGCAGTTCTTC. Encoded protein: CASSSRTSGRVYNEQFF.

CDR3 nucleotide sequence: TGTGCCAGCAGCTCGGAGGAGTCAGCCTACAATCAGCCCCAGCATTTT. Its translation: CASSSEESAYNQPQHF. V and J are TRBV5-5 and TRBJ1-5; D ambiguous. This CDR3 region has 16 residues. V was clipped by 3 bases and J by 3 bases, with 16 bases between them. Looked up from germline, CDR1 is SGHKS and CDR2 is YYEKEE (reference sequence).

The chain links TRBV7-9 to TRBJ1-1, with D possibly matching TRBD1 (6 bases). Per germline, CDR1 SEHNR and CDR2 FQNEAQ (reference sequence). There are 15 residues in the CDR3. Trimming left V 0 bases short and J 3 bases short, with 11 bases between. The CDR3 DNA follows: TGTGCCAGCAGCTTAGCAGGGGGTGGCTACACTGAAGCTTTCTTT. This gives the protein CASSLAGGGYTEAFF.

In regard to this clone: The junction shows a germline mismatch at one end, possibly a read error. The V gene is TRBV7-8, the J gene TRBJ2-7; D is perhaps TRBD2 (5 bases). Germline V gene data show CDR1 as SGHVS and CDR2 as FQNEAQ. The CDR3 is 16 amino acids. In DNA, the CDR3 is TGTGCCAGCAGATTAGAAGTCGTGGGAGCTGGCTACGAGCAGTACTTC. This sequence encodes CASRLEVVGAGYEQYF.